This T cell receptor (beta chain) was captured by sequencing in a study of OX40 agonist ivuxolimab in advanced cancers. Broadly, across the study: Ivuxolimab was a fully human IgG2 agonistic monoclonal antibody targeting the costimulatory receptor OX40 (CD134). Intravenous ivuxolimab was administered to patients every 2 weeks at six dose levels: 0.01, 0.1, 0.3, 1.5, 3 and 10 mg/kg. Of the roughly 51 patients in dose escalation, about 20 had hepatocellular carcinoma, about 15 had melanoma, 9 had renal cell carcinoma and 9 had head and neck cancer. The dose-escalation cohort was almost 85% male with a mean age of approximately 59 years, ranging from roughly 20 to 80. Patients were allowed to have had prior anti-PD-1, anti-PD-L1 or anti-CTLA-4 therapy, and approximately 40% of the dose-escalation patients had been treated with checkpoint inhibitors. Partial responses occurred in three dose-escalation patients: two with cutaneous melanoma and one with hepatocellular carcinoma. The purpose of peripheral TCRbeta sequencing was to test whether ivuxolimab changed TCR sequence diversity and led to clonal T-cell expansion. The paper reports the monotherapy dose-escalation portion (N = 52 patients) of the phase I ivuxolimab trial. General study outcomes and caveats: At doses of 0.1 to 3.0 mg/kg, clonal expansion of both CD4+ and CD8+ blood T cells was observed from baseline to week 6. After ivuxolimab, CD8+ T cells had more expanded clones than CD4+ T cells on average. Partial responders in the 0.1-3.0 mg/kg groups had among the lowest normalized peripheral clonal expansion, especially among CD8+ T cells. The antigen specificity of the clonally expanded peripheral T cells was not determined. Low levels of normalized T-cell clonal expansion were also seen in some nonresponding patients.

To sequence the TCRbeta CDR3 region, genomic DNA was isolated from the sorted cells. The immunoSEQ Assay was used to sequence the TCRbeta CDR3 regions. Drawn from immuneACCESS, this table holds only the in-frame rearrangements with V and J called that TCRdb kept. Clones are partly lost; checked studies trace under half to an unresolved V gene and leave the rest unexplained. The sample table holds around 150,000 clones, of which roughly 91% were seen once. 0.9% to 1.2% of the sample is in the top ten clones. A word on this clone: The antigen it recognizes is unknown. No base quality information exists; no much larger clone differs at one position.

The trial excluded patients who had a history of autoimmune disease or were on systemic immunosuppression. Peripheral blood for TCR sequencing was collected from all dose cohorts at baseline, on cycle 4 day 1, and on cycle 7 day 1. The samples were drawn from a first-in-human, open-label, multicenter phase I dose-escalation trial of ivuxolimab. Adults with locally advanced or metastatic melanoma, renal cell, hepatocellular, or head and neck squamous cell carcinoma were enrolled in the trial. CD4+ and CD8+ T cells were sorted separately from peripheral blood before TCR sequencing. Measured from the cysteine to the phenylalanine, the CDR3 is 14 residues long. Only the CDR3 region is kept as DNA, spanning 42 bases read in frame from base 1. From V the trimming removes 3 bases and from J it removes 4 bases, while the gene matches leave 4 bases of the junction unaccounted for. The CDR1 and CDR2 encoded by the germline V gene (reference sequence) are SGHNT and YYREEE.

The rearrangement combines TRBV5-4 with TRBJ2-5; 9 bases in the junction line up with TRBD1. This TCR was sampled from an adult with an advanced solid tumor such as melanoma, head and neck, liver or kidney cancer. The sequences come from CD4+ or CD8+ T cells sorted from blood, collected in a trial of the OX40 agonist ivuxolimab. The DNA reads TGTGCCAGCAGCTACCGGGACAGGGTAGAGACCCAGTACTTC. It translates as CASSYRDRVETQYF.